This T cell receptor beta chain was documented in a study of CD8+ T cells in alopecia areata (dated by TCRdb to about 2018). Study-level background: To study T cell clonal expansion in alopecia areata, the researchers applied high-throughput TCRbeta sequencing to both the C3H/HeJ mouse model and human patients. Clonality in the scalp was compared among normal scalp (n=4), patchy alopecia areata scalp (n=8), and alopecia totalis/universalis scalp (n=8). Scalp tissue and sorted CD4+ and CD8+ peripheral blood T cells from patchy and totalis/universalis alopecia areata patients and from healthy controls were covered by human TCRbeta sequencing. TCRbeta CDR3 regions were amplified by immunoSEQ multiplex PCR using 35 Vbeta forward and 13 Jbeta reverse primers. RNA was extracted with the PAXgene miRNA kit for fixed scalp, the miRNeasy kit for PBMCs, and the RNeasy kit for mouse skin. The research as a whole found: Lesional scalp, especially in alopecia totalis/universalis, showed higher clonality and more expanded CD8+ clones than normal scalp, suggesting antigenic drive. Compared with mice, TCR sequences shared between patients were less clear, possibly partly because of HLA diversity across the patient population. Unlike mouse skin, which is dominated by gammadelta T cells, normal human skin has resident alphabeta T cells that are also sequenced, and this complicates analysis of the scalp TCR repertoire.

To prepare the library, the immunoSEQ multiplex PCR assay was applied. RNA was extracted from all samples and reverse transcribed into cDNA, which served as template for TCR sequencing. First-strand cDNA was synthesized using SuperScript III with a 2:1 mix of oligo-dT and random hexamers. Amplification bias was assessed with a synthetic immune receptor repertoire, and residual bias was removed computationally. In the paper's pipeline: Raw reads were preprocessed to remove errors, and CDR3 was defined by IMGT conventions from the conserved cysteine to phenylalanine. Clonality was computed as 1 minus the Shannon entropy, with the entropy normalized by log2 of the number of productive unique TCRs. Whether each scalp clone was CD4 or CD8 was inferred by checking scalp TCRbeta sequences against the CD4 and CD8 repertoires from sorted blood. Held by TCRdb, this immuneACCESS table contains in-frame sequences only and omits some clones. Under half of the omission traces to an unresolved V gene where checked; the cause of the rest is unknown. The V and J calls and clone size are taken from that table; D and trimming were inferred from the DNA. The sample table lists 93,000 or so clones, roughly 53% of them with a count of one. Around 10% of the sample lies in the top ten.

PBMCs were isolated by density centrifugation and stained for CD3, CD4 and CD8, and CD4+ and CD8+ T cells were sorted on a FACSAria. Scalp biopsies and blood samples were obtained from unaffected controls. Comment on this clone: Its antigen is unknown. No much larger clone is present one base from it, and per-base qualities are unavailable.

The germline V gene encodes CDR1 GTSNPN and CDR2 SVGIG (reference sequence). The CDR3 sequence holds 11 residues, the cysteine and phenylalanine included. Only the CDR3 DNA is retained, 33 bases long and in frame from the first base. V lost 8 bases and J lost 7 bases; the stretch between them is 14 bases long. The sample consisted of CD4+ T cells sorted from blood. The sequence joins TRBV30 to TRBJ1-2; TRBD1 could be the D gene, as 5 bases match. The receptor was isolated from a human donor in good health. The CDR3 is CAGDRGSGYTF. The DNA reads TGTGCCGGGGACCGCGGCTCTGGCTACACCTTC.